A single sample gave rise to the 25 T cell receptor beta chains below, sequenced in a study of OX40 agonist ivuxolimab in advanced cancers. This table comes from immunoSEQ multiplex PCR, and its TCRdb copy is limited to in-frame clones, with some not included. The data show around 58,000 clones, approximately 94% seen once. The sample in question was CD4+ or CD8+ T cells sorted from blood, obtained in a trial of the OX40 agonist ivuxolimab. The receptors come from an adult with an advanced solid tumor such as melanoma, head and neck, liver or kidney cancer.

The chain carries TRBV15 and TRBJ1-5; D might be TRBD1 (6 bases). Trimming stripped 0 bases from V and 3 bases from J, with 9 bases between. Germline V gene lookup returns CDR1 LNHNV and CDR2 YYDKDF (reference sequence). This CDR3 region has 15 residues. CDR3 DNA: TGTGCCACCAGCAGAGATCGGGGGCTCAATCAGCCCCAGCATTTT. Protein product: CATSRDRGLNQPQHF.

The chain couples TRBV13 to TRBJ2-7, with D possibly matching TRBD2 (5 bases). Trimming took off 5 bases at V and 6 bases at J, with 11 bases between the two ends. There are 12 residues in the CDR3. CDR1 is PRHDT, CDR2 FYEKMQ, per germline (reference sequence). The CDR3 DNA sequence: TGTGCCAGCAGCCACATGAGGGCCGAGCAGTACTTC. Translating it yields CASSHMRAEQYF. Combining the CDR3 with reference TRBV13 and TRBJ2-7 gives the whole variable domain AAGVIQSPRHLIKEKRETATLKCYPIPRHDTVYWYQQGPGQDPQFLISFYEKMQSDKGSIPDRFSAQQFSDYHSELNMSSLELGDSALYFCASSHMRAEQYFGPGTRLTVT.

This chain uses TRBV19 with TRBJ2-7; tentative D call: TRBD2 (5 bases). The germline gives CDR1 LNHDA, CDR2 SQIVND (reference sequence). This CDR3 region has 16 residues. V was pared by 1 base and J by 0 bases, with 13 bases between. The CDR3 here is CASSIGATGNSYEQYF. CDR3 coding DNA: TGTGCCAGTAGTATAGGCGCGACGGGGAACTCCTACGAGCAGTACTTC. Full variable domain (missing parts from reference TRBV19 and TRBJ2-7): DGGITQSPKYLFRKEGQNVTLSCEQNLNHDAMYWYRQDPGQGLRLIYYSQIVNDFQKGDIAEGYSVSREKKESFPLTVTSAQKNPTAFYLCASSIGATGNSYEQYFGPGTRLTVT.

V is TRBV27 and J is TRBJ2-1; a possible D gene is TRBD2 (5 bases). Germline V gene sequence: CDR1 MNHEY, CDR2 SMNVEV (reference sequence). This CDR3 has 17 amino acids. Deletions cut 5 bases from V and 0 bases from J, with 17 bases between. CDR3 sequence: CASSPIDGGSSYNEQFF. The CDR3 coding sequence is TGTGCCAGCAGTCCGATCGACGGAGGAAGCTCCTACAATGAGCAGTTCTTC.

The CDR3 is CASSLGTEAFF. The CDR3 nucleotides are TGTGCCAGCAGCTTAGGCACTGAAGCTTTCTTT. This chain uses TRBV7-3 with TRBJ1-1; D not certain. Trimming took off 2 bases at V and 4 bases at J, with 2 bases between the two ends. Germline values: CDR1 SGHTA, CDR2 FQGTGA. The CDR3 loop spans 11 amino acids. Supplemented by reference TRBV7-3 and TRBJ1-1, the full variable domain reads GAGVSQTPSNKVTEKGKYVELRCDPISGHTALYWYRQSLGQGPEFLIYFQGTGAADDSGLPNDRFFAVRPEGSVSTLKIQRTERGDSAVYLCASSLGTEAFFGQGTRLTVV.

The J gene is TRBJ2-1, the V gene TRBV7-4; D ambiguous. There are 13 residues in the CDR3. Trimming stripped 5 bases from V and 8 bases from J, with 13 bases between. Germline loops: CDR1 SGHVT, CDR2 SQSDAQ. CDR3 nucleotides: TGTGCCAGCAGCCCCTCTCTCCCGGATGAGCAGTTCTTC. Amino acid sequence: CASSPSLPDEQFF.

The V gene is TRBV7-9, the J gene TRBJ2-7; possibly TRBD1 for D (6 bases). The CDR3 runs to 14 residues. The germline V and J ends were trimmed by 5 bases and 4 bases, with 15 bases remaining between them. Germline CDR1 reads SEHNR; CDR2 reads FQNEAQ (reference sequence). The CDR3 reads CASSPQGSGYEQYF. CDR3 in DNA: TGTGCCAGCAGCCCCCAGGGGTCGGGGTACGAGCAGTACTTC.

The chain is built from TRBV7-2 and TRBJ1-2; D might be TRBD1 (5 bases). The CDR3 extends over 14 amino acids. V lost 4 bases to trimming and J lost 3 bases, with 12 bases between them. From germline, CDR1 is SGHTA and CDR2 FQGNSA. In nucleotides, the CDR3 is TGTGCCAGCAGCTACCCCGGGGCCGACTATGGCTACACCTTC. It codes for CASSYPGADYGYTF.

The chain uses TRBV4-1 and TRBJ2-1; TRBD2 is a possible D gene (6 bases). The CDR3 is 13 residues long. V lost 5 bases and J 13 bases, leaving 18 bases between the germline ends. Germline V CDR1 and CDR2: MGHRA, YSYEKL. CDR3 coding DNA: TGCGCCAGCAGCGAAGGAATGGGAGGTTTACAGTTCTTC. Translation: CASSEGMGGLQFF.

This clone appeared once. This chain joins TRBV5-1 and TRBJ2-7; D is undetermined. The CDR3 totals 9 residues. V lost 1 base and J lost 8, with 1 base in between. CDR1 and CDR2 (germline): SGHRS, YFSETQ. The chain's CDR3 is CASSLKQYF. CDR3 in DNA: TGCGCCAGCAGCTTGAAGCAGTACTTC. Complete variable domain (other parts from reference TRBV5-1 and TRBJ2-7): KAGVTQTPRYLIKTRGQQVTLSCSPISGHRSVSWYQQTPGQGLQFLFEYFSETQRNKGNFPGRFSGRQFSNSRSEMNVSTLELGDSALYLCASSLKQYFGPGTRLTVT.

CDR3 residues: CASWPPTGAGELFF. The CDR3 nucleotides read TGCGCCAGCTGGCCCCCGACAGGGGCCGGGGAGCTGTTTTTT. The chain carries TRBV5-1 and TRBJ2-2, with 8 bases fitting TRBD1. V was pared by 7 bases and J by 6 bases, with 8 bases of the junction left unmatched. This CDR3 region has 14 residues. CDR1 SGHRS and CDR2 YFSETQ come from the germline V gene.

This chain joins TRBV9 and TRBJ2-3, with 9 nucleotides matching TRBD2. Germline loops: CDR1 SGDLS, CDR2 YYNGEE. This CDR3 has 16 amino acids. V shed 0 bases, J shed 2 bases, and the junction held 4 bases outside the gene matches. CDR3 in DNA: TGTGCCAGCAGCGTAGGCTCTAGCGGGAACACAGATACGCAGTATTTT. This codes for CASSVGSSGNTDTQYF.

J is TRBJ2-7 and V is TRBV5-6, with TRBD2 as a possible D gene (8 bases). V lost 3 bases and J 5 bases, leaving 21 bases between the germline ends. Per germline, CDR1 SGHDT and CDR2 YYEEEE. CDR3 size: 16 residues. The CDR3 reads CASSSGGRGARDEQYF. The DNA of the CDR3 is TGTGCCAGCAGCTCAGGGGGGCGGGGGGCTCGGGACGAGCAGTACTTC.

The chain recombines TRBV11-2 with TRBJ2-7; D unclear. V lost 3 bases, J lost 6 bases, and 18 bases lay in between. The CDR3 spans 15 residues. CDR1 and CDR2 (germline): SGHAT, FQNNGV. The DNA of the CDR3 is TGTGCCAGCAGCTTTCAATCCCGTACCCTACGCGAGCAGTACTTC. Its protein product is CASSFQSRTLREQYF. Full variable domain (remainder filled in from reference TRBV11-2 and TRBJ2-7): EAGVAQSPRYKIIEKRQSVAFWCNPISGHATLYWYQQILGQGPKLLIQFQNNGVVDDSQLPKDRFSAERLKGVDSTLKIQPAKLEDSAVYLCASSFQSRTLREQYFGPGTRLTVT.

The CDR3 bases are TGTGCCAGCAGCTTAAGGGGAACCTACGAGCAGTACTTC. Protein sequence: CASSLRGTYEQYF. V is TRBV5-4 and J is TRBJ2-7; weak D call: TRBD1 (5 bases). CDR1 is SGHNT and CDR2 is YYREEE in the germline V gene (reference sequence). V shed 2 bases and J shed 2 bases, with 8 bases lying between them. The CDR3 length is 13 residues.

CDR3 protein: CASSLDQETQYF. CDR3 nucleotides: TGTGCCAGCAGTCTGGACCAAGAGACCCAGTACTTC. The chain has TRBV2 and TRBJ2-5, with D uncertain. CDR1 SNHLY and CDR2 FYNNEI come from the germline V gene. Trimming shortened V by 5 bases and J by 0 bases, and 4 bases separated the two germline ends. The CDR3 has 12 residues. The variable domain in full, with the rest retrieved from reference TRBV2 and TRBJ2-5, is EPEVTQTPSHQVTQMGQEVILRCVPISNHLYFYWYRQILGQKVEFLVSFYNNEISEKSEIFDDQFSVERPDGSNFTLKIRSTKLEDSAMYFCASSLDQETQYFGPGTRLLVL.

This clone was recorded only once. The chain couples TRBV9 to TRBJ1-1, with 8 bases that match TRBD1. The CDR3 length is 17 residues. V shed 4 bases, J shed 1 base, and the junction held 12 bases outside the gene matches. Germline V gene sequence: CDR1 SGDLS, CDR2 YYNGEE. CDR3 amino acids: CASSQEGQEGRNTEAFF. CDR3 sequence (DNA): TGTGCCAGCAGCCAGGAGGGACAGGAGGGAAGGAACACTGAAGCTTTCTTT.

This rearrangement joins TRBV4-3 to TRBJ2-7, with D possibly called TRBD1 or TRBD2 (5 bases each). The V end was cut by 4 bases, the J end by 2 bases, with 12 bases between. The CDR3 spans 14 residues. Germline CDR1 is LGHNA and CDR2 is YSLEER. CDR3 nucleotides: TGCGCCAGCAGCCCCCGGGACGGAGCCTACGAGCAGTACTTC. It codes for CASSPRDGAYEQYF.

The J gene is TRBJ2-2, the V gene TRBV11-3; D is undetermined. The V gene lost 3 bases and the J gene lost 0 bases, with 8 bases spanning the gap. Per the germline V gene, CDR1 is SGHNT and CDR2 is YENEEA. This CDR3 contains 15 residues. The CDR3 spells CASSFPPSNTGELFF. CDR3 DNA: TGTGCCAGCAGCTTTCCGCCCTCGAACACCGGGGAGCTGTTTTTT.

CDR3 protein: CASSELAGYPYEQYF. The CDR3 nucleotides read TGTGCCAGCAGTGAACTAGCGGGATATCCCTACGAGCAGTACTTC. The J gene is TRBJ2-7, the V gene TRBV6-4, with 10 bases fitting TRBD2. Germline V gene sequence: CDR1 MRHNA, CDR2 SNTAGT. The CDR3 is 15 amino acids. With 3 bases clipped from V and 2 bases from J, the junction kept 4 bases outside the gene matches.

V is TRBV9 and J is TRBJ1-3; unclear D gene. Germline V lookup: CDR1 SGDLS, CDR2 YYNGEE. Trimming took off 0 bases at V and 0 bases at J, with 7 bases between the two ends. The CDR3 consists of 15 residues. DNA of the CDR3: TGTGCCAGCAGCGTAGACAGTTACTCTGGAAACACCATATATTTT. The encoded protein is CASSVDSYSGNTIYF.

The table lists this clone with a count of one. The chain is built from TRBV29-1 and TRBJ2-1, with TRBD1 matching over 7 bases. With 7 bases clipped from V and 6 bases from J, the junction kept 12 bases outside the gene matches. CDR3 length: 14 residues. In germline, CDR1 is SQVTM, CDR2 ANQGSEA. The CDR3 DNA sequence: TGCAGCGCCCCGACAGGGCCTAAAATCAATGAGCAGTTCTTC. It codes for CSAPTGPKINEQFF.

As to this clone: The junction does not match germline at one end; this may be a read error. The chain has TRBV7-7 and TRBJ2-7; no reliable D call. From germline, CDR1 is SSHAT and CDR2 FNYEAQ (reference sequence). The CDR3 totals 14 residues. In nucleotides, the CDR3 is TGTGCTAGCAGCTTATGGCTAGTGGGGTACGAGCAGTACTTC. Amino acid sequence: CASSLWLVGYEQYF.

V and J are TRBV5-4 and TRBJ2-3, with 8 bases lining up with TRBD2. The CDR3 length is 15 residues. Germline loops: CDR1 SGHNT, CDR2 YYREEE (reference sequence). J was trimmed by 3 bases and V by 3 bases; bases with no gene match: 6. CDR3 residues: CASSWFASGTDTQYF. CDR3 DNA: TGTGCCAGCAGCTGGTTCGCTAGCGGGACAGATACGCAGTATTTT.

V and J are TRBV11-3 and TRBJ2-2; possible D gene TRBD1, 6 bases. Deletions cut 5 bases from V and 11 bases from J, with 15 bases between. The CDR3 has 13 residues. CDR1 and CDR2 (germline): SGHNT, YENEEA. The CDR3 is CASSPGHLGELFF. The CDR3 coding sequence is TGTGCCAGCAGCCCGGGACACCTAGGAGAGCTGTTTTTT.